One and the same sample provided the 18 T cell receptor beta chains below, sequenced in a study of T cells expressing NK-cell markers. TCRdb reprocessed the 5' RACE reads, keeping one entry per CDR3 protein, no DNA. This table lists about 260,000 distinct CDR3 sequences. The sample comprised blood T cells: a sorted CD56 or NKG2C T cell subset, CD4+ or CD8+ T cells, or bulk PBMC T cells (not recorded which). These receptors all come from a young man in good health.

This CDR3 reads CASSLSLGPSSYEQYF. V is TRBV12-3 or TRBV12-4 and J is TRBJ2-7; TCRdb reports TRBD2, a call that lacks DNA to check it against. CDR3 size: 16 residues.

V is TRBV10-3 and J is TRBJ2-4; TCRdb lists TRBD1, though no DNA is available to test this call. Per germline, CDR1 ENHRY and CDR2 SYGVKD. This CDR3 has 17 residues. CDR3 amino acids: CAISESVGPGTKNIQYF.

This chain uses TRBV20-1 with TRBJ1-6; TCRdb calls TRBD1, which cannot be checked without DNA. CDR1 DFQATT and CDR2 SNEGSKA come from the germline V gene (reference sequence). CDR3 length: 15 residues. CDR3 protein: CSARDRDRPVSPLHF.

The genes are TRBV29-1 and TRBJ2-1; the D gene TCRdb calls, TRBD2, cannot be checked with no DNA. The CDR3 consists of 14 residues. Germline CDR1 SQVTM, CDR2 ANQGSEA. CDR3 region: CSAGLGTKYNEQFF.

V is TRBV10-3 and J is TRBJ2-7; TCRdb's D call, TRBD1, is unchecked because there is no DNA. CDR3 length: 14 residues. CDR1 is ENHRY and CDR2 is SYGVKD in the germline V gene. The CDR3 loop is CAISVSGQGYEQYF.

The chain joins TRBV15 to TRBJ2-1; checking the TCRdb D call of TRBD1 is not possible without DNA. This CDR3 is 18 amino acids long. Looked up from germline, CDR1 is LNHNV and CDR2 is YYDKDF (reference sequence). The CDR3 region is CATSRSGGRINSYNEQFF.

V and J are TRBV10-3 and TRBJ2-7. CDR1 is ENHRY, CDR2 SYGVKD, per germline. The CDR3 has 13 residues. The CDR3 protein is CAITADSSYEQYF.

The chain joins TRBV11-2 to TRBJ1-1; the TCRdb call, TRBD1, lacks DNA for checking. The germline gives CDR1 SGHAT, CDR2 FQNNGV. The length of the CDR3 is 16 residues. This CDR3 is CASSSEGRSKGTEAFF.

The chain combines TRBV12-3 or TRBV12-4 with TRBJ2-1; TCRdb's D gene call, TRBD1, goes unchecked for lack of DNA. The CDR3 spans 12 residues. The chain's CDR3 is CASSSYRGEQFF.

This chain connects TRBV5-5 to TRBJ2-6; TCRdb indicates TRBD2, and absent DNA this call remains unverified. CDR3 length equals 14 residues. Germline values: CDR1 SGHKS, CDR2 YYEKEE (reference sequence). CDR3 sequence: CASSLTSETSVLTF.

This rearrangement joins TRBV20-1 to TRBJ2-1. Germline CDR1 reads DFQATT; CDR2 reads SNEGSKA (reference sequence). The CDR3 is 13 amino acids. The CDR3 loop reads CSASSAHDHEQFF.

V gene TRBV6-5 combines with J gene TRBJ2-2; with no DNA, the TCRdb D assignment of TRBD2 cannot be verified. The germline V gene encodes CDR1 MNHEY and CDR2 SVGAGI. There are 16 residues in the CDR3. The CDR3 sequence is CASSYAVAGGTGELFF.

V usage is TRBV4-1 and J usage is TRBJ2-1; there is no DNA to check the TCRdb D call of TRBD2. Germline assignment: CDR1 MGHRA and CDR2 YSYEKL. There are 18 residues in the CDR3. The chain's CDR3 is CASSQAVLAGGSYNEQFF.

The rearrangement uses TRBV11-2 and TRBJ2-2; the TCRdb call, TRBD2, lacks DNA for checking. Per germline, CDR1 SGHAT and CDR2 FQNNGV. The CDR3 spans 13 residues. CDR3 sequence: CASSPSGPPELFF.

The V gene is TRBV6-1, the J gene TRBJ2-1. This CDR3 region has 12 residues. The V gene's germline CDR1 is MNHNS and CDR2 SASEGT. The CDR3 region is CASSVSFSEQFF.

The chain has TRBV28 and TRBJ2-7; the TCRdb call, TRBD1, lacks DNA for checking. CDR1 and CDR2 (germline): MDHEN, SYDVKM. The CDR3 is made up of 14 amino acids. CDR3 sequence reads: CASSFGGGARSQYF. The variable domain in full, completed from reference TRBV28 and TRBJ2-7, reads DVKVTQSSRYLVKRTGEKVFLECVQDMDHENMFWYRQDPGLGLRLIYFSYDVKMKEKGDIPEGYSVSREKKERFSLILESASTNQTSMYLCASSFGGGARSQYFGPGTRLTVT.

V gene TRBV30 combines with J gene TRBJ1-3. This CDR3 comprises 14 residues. Per the germline V gene, CDR1 is GTSNPN and CDR2 is SVGIG (reference sequence). CDR3 in amino acids: CAWSVRGIGNTIYF.

The chain links TRBV9 to TRBJ2-5; TCRdb reports TRBD2, a call that lacks DNA to check it against. The CDR3 covers 16 residues. Looked up from germline, CDR1 is SGDLS and CDR2 is YYNGEE. The CDR3 reads CASSGFTGTSQETQYF. The whole variable domain, filled in from reference TRBV9 and TRBJ2-5, reads DSGVTQTPKHLITATGQRVTLRCSPRSGDLSVYWYQQSLDQGLQFLIQYYNGEERAKGNILERFSAQQFPDLHSELNLSSLELGDSALYFCASSGFTGTSQETQYFGPGTRLLVL.